This TCR beta chain was identified in a study of graft-versus-host responses after intestinal transplantation. This CDR3 comprises 13 residues. Trimming removed 3 bases from V and 7 bases from J; junction bases left unmatched: 5. The germline CDR1 and CDR2 sequences are LNHDA and SQIVND (reference sequence). TCRdb's table, derived via immunoSEQ multiplex PCR, lists solely in-frame clones and lacks some. This sample yields about 90,000 clones, of which roughly nine tenths are seen a single time; roughly 0.5% belongs to the top ten. With regard to this clone: Its antigen is unknown.

This specimen was unstimulated CD8+ T cells sorted from spleen or lymph node cells, taken before intestinal transplant. V usage is TRBV19 and J usage is TRBJ2-7; 8 nucleotides line up with TRBD1. This TCR was recovered from a human donor who received an intestinal transplant. CDR3 DNA sequence: TGTGCCAGTAGTATTCAGGGGGCGCTTGAGCAGTACTTC. Protein: CASSIQGALEQYF.